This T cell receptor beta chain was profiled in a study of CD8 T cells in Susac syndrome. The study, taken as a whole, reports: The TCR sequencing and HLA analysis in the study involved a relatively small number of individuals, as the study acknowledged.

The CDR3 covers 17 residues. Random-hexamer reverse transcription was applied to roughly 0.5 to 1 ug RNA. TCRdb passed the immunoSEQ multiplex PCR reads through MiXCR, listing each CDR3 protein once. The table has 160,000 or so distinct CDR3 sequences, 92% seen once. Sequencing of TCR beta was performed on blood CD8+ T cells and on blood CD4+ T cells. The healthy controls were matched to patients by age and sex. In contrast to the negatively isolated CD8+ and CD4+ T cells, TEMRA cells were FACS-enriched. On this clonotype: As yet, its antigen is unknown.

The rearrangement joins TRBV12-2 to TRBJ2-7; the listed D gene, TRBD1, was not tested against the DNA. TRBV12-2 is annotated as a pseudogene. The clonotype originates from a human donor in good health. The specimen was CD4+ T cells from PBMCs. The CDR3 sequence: CASRLCRGAGHRSEQYF. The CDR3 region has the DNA TGTGCAAGTCGCTTATGCCGTGGGGCAGGTCATCGTTCGGAGCAGTACTTC.